This T cell receptor (beta chain) was identified in a study of early T cells in non-severe SARS-CoV-2 infection. Whole-study context: With bulk RNA from unsorted whole blood as input, sequencing yielded unpaired chains. Study outcomes and limitations: Comparison of clonotypes with VDJdb favored anti-spike CD8 responses while missing private and CD4 specificities.

Unique molecular identifiers were attached to individual cDNA molecules. TCRdb redid the calling of the 5' RACE reads with MiXCR, one entry per CDR3 protein. The sample records about 98,000 distinct CDR3 sequences, approximately 11% being singletons. Turning to this clonotype: Its antigen remains unknown.

The ends were cut back, 4 bases at V and 6 bases at J, with 15 bases in the middle. This CDR3 spans 14 amino acids. CDR1 and CDR2 (germline): LGHDT, YNNKEL (reference sequence). This receptor was taken from an adult who was a healthcare worker with PCR-confirmed SARS-CoV-2 infection or an uninfected control (not recorded which). Sequencing was carried out using whole blood. The V call is TRBV3-1, the J call TRBJ2-5; tentatively, D is TRBD2 (6 bases). The CDR3 sequence: CASSPIRERQTQYF. The CDR3 DNA is TGTGCCAGCAGCCCTATTCGGGAGAGACAGACCCAGTACTTC.